This T cell receptor (beta chain) stems from a study of T cell changes during pregnancy in multiple sclerosis. Produced via immunoSEQ multiplex PCR; TCRdb's table is partial and in-frame only. The sample lists fewer than 85,000 clones, 93% occurring once. Germline values: CDR1 SGHNT, CDR2 YYREEE (reference sequence). The CDR3 covers 16 residues. Trimming removed 3 bases at V and 4 bases at J, with 17 bases between. The sample in question was peripheral blood, obtained in the second trimester of pregnancy. V gene TRBV5-4 combines with J gene TRBJ2-1, with a tentative D call TRBD2 (6 bases). This sequence originates from a female donor with multiple sclerosis, enrolled in a pregnancy study. DNA for the CDR3: TGTGCCAGCAGCTCCTGGGGAGGTAGCGGATACAATGAGCAGTTCTTC. Amino acids: CASSSWGGSGYNEQFF.